A single sample gave rise to the 24 T cell receptor beta chains below, sequenced in a study of beta chain features in type 1 diabetes. Expressed TCRB transcripts were sequenced, since all the RNA that had been isolated was reverse transcribed. The repertoire was sequenced with immunoSEQ multiplex PCR; TCRdb's copy has only in-frame clones and lacks some. The sample carries 200,000 to 250,000 clones, 9.6% recorded once. The material sequenced was naive CD4+ T cells from blood. The receptors shown here come from a woman between 18 and 30 years old in good health.

The V gene is TRBV6-5, the J gene TRBJ2-5, with unresolved D. V lost 0 bases and J lost 7, with 15 bases in between. From germline, CDR1 is MNHEY and CDR2 SVGAGI. The CDR3 runs 15 residues. CDR3 DNA: TGTGCCAGCAGTTACTCCCTATCTCTCGGCGGGACCCAGTACTTC. This gives the protein CASSYSLSLGGTQYF.

This clone was picked up a small number of times. The rearrangement uses TRBV6-5 and TRBJ2-3, with D maybe TRBD2 (7 bases). Per germline, CDR1 MNHEY and CDR2 SVGAGI. Trimming removed 6 bases at V and 2 bases at J, with 15 bases between. The CDR3 consists of 15 residues. CDR3 in DNA: TGTGCCAGCAGGACACAGGGAGGGCACACAGATACGCAGTATTTT. Protein product: CASRTQGGHTDTQYF.

A word on this clone: It is unclear where the CDR3 begins or ends on the DNA, so no DNA is shown, and the CDR3 is as TCRdb lists it. The V and J genes are TRBV11-2 and TRBJ2-1; the listed D gene, TRBD1, was not tested against the DNA. CDR1 is SGHAT and CDR2 is FQNNGV in the germline V gene. The CDR3 numbers 14 amino acids, ends counted. The CDR3 sequence: CASSFGPGLGEQFF.

Here the CDR3 reads CASSYSLGRQPQHF. CDR3 bases: TGTGCCAGCAGTTACTCATTGGGGAGACAGCCCCAGCATTTT. This rearrangement joins TRBV6-5 to TRBJ1-5, with D unresolved. Germline V CDR1 and CDR2: MNHEY, SVGAGI. This CDR3 region has 14 residues. Between the trimmed V and J ends, which lost 0 bases and 7 bases, there was a span of 10 bases.

Only a few counts were recorded for this clone. This rearrangement joins TRBV7-2 to TRBJ1-1; D may be TRBD1 (5 bases). The germline V gene encodes CDR1 SGHTA and CDR2 FQGNSA. The germline V and J ends were trimmed by 0 bases and 4 bases, with 15 bases remaining between them. CDR3 length: 16 amino acids. The CDR3: CASSLAGLQGITEAFF. The CDR3 region has the DNA TGTGCCAGCAGCTTAGCGGGTTTGCAGGGCATCACTGAAGCTTTCTTT.

The rearrangement links TRBV4-2 to TRBJ2-3, with 7 bases lining up with TRBD2. The CDR3 consists of 19 residues. Germline-derived CDR1 and CDR2 are LGHNA and YNFKEQ. V lost 1 base to trimming and J lost 3 bases; unmatched junction nucleotides: 16. This CDR3 reads CASSQVLAEGGIYTDTQYF. Written as DNA, the CDR3 is TGTGCCAGCAGCCAAGTACTGGCCGAGGGAGGGATCTATACAGATACGCAGTATTTT.

This clone occurred a few times. The gene calls are TRBV7-9 and TRBJ2-2; a weak D match, TRBD1 (6 bases). In germline, CDR1 is SEHNR, CDR2 FQNEAQ (reference sequence). V was pared by 5 bases and J by 6 bases, with 19 bases between. The length of the CDR3 is 16 residues. The CDR3 coding sequence is TGTGCCAGCAGCGCAACCCTATCAGGGGCGGCCGGGGAGCTGTTTTTT. Amino acid sequence: CASSATLSGAAGELFF.

This clone was picked up a small number of times. The rearrangement uses TRBV11-1 and TRBJ1-1; the D gene is possibly TRBD1 (5 bases). The CDR3 has 12 amino acids. Trimming removed 2 bases from V and 5 bases from J, with 6 bases in between. Germline lookup yields CDR1 SGHAT and CDR2 FQDESV (reference sequence). The CDR3 region has the DNA TGTGCCAGCAGCTTAAAGGGGACTGAAGCTTTCTTT. Translating it yields CASSLKGTEAFF.

The table lists this clone with many counts. The chain uses TRBV7-9 and TRBJ2-7; the match to TRBD2 covers 7 bases. Germline loops: CDR1 SEHNR, CDR2 FQNEAQ (reference sequence). The CDR3 has 14 amino acids. V trimming: 5 bases; J trimming: 4 bases; junction bases outside the gene matches: 8. In DNA, the CDR3 is TGTGCCAGCAGCGGGGCGCTAGCGGATTACGAGCAGTACTTC. Translation: CASSGALADYEQYF.

The V gene is TRBV5-1, the J gene TRBJ1-1; D perhaps matches TRBD1 (6 bases). The V and J ends lost 4 bases and 5 bases respectively, with 18 bases between them. Germline V CDR1 and CDR2: SGHRS, YFSETQ. This CDR3 is 15 amino acids long. In DNA form, the CDR3 reads TGCGCCAGCAGCATAGAGGTGGGGGCGGGTACTGAAGCTTTCTTT. Protein product: CASSIEVGAGTEAFF.

The chain is built from TRBV5-6 and TRBJ2-3; perhaps TRBD2 as D (6 bases). V dropped 4 bases and J dropped 4 bases, with 16 bases sitting between them. This CDR3 is 15 amino acids long. CDR1 is SGHDT, CDR2 YYEEEE, per germline. The CDR3 coding sequence is TGTGCCAGCAGCCCTAGCGCCCCGGGGGCAGATACGCAGTATTTT. Its protein product is CASSPSAPGADTQYF.

In its sample, this clone was seen many times. The chain recombines TRBV29-1 with TRBJ1-2, with TRBD1 identical over 8 bases. Trimming at V came to 6 bases and at J to 6 bases, leaving 6 bases not matched to a gene. This CDR3 has 12 amino acids. Looked up from germline, CDR1 is SQVTM and CDR2 is ANQGSEA. The DNA of the CDR3 is TGCAGCGTCAACAGGGGGAAGGATGGCTACACCTTC. Translated, it gives CSVNRGKDGYTF.

The chain joins TRBV5-1 to TRBJ2-5; tentatively, D is TRBD2 (5 bases). The CDR3 is 14 amino acids. CDR1 is SGHRS, CDR2 YFSETQ, per germline. V gave up 0 bases and J gave up 5 bases, with 11 bases separating them. CDR3 nucleotide sequence: TGCGCCAGCAGCTTGGCCCCCCCGGGGGAGACCCAGTACTTC. Amino acids: CASSLAPPGETQYF.

This clone was found a few times. J is TRBJ2-5 and V is TRBV9; D may be TRBD2 (5 bases). Germline values: CDR1 SGDLS, CDR2 YYNGEE. Trimming left V 7 bases short and J 5 bases short, with 15 bases between. There are 13 residues in the CDR3. The CDR3: CASSSRAGETQYF. As DNA, the CDR3 is TGTGCCAGCTCCTCGAGGGCTGGGGAGACCCAGTACTTC.

This clone was observed a handful of times. The CDR3 nucleotides read TGTGCCAGCAGCGGAGGACGCTTTAACACTGAAGCTTTCTTT. Translating it yields CASSGGRFNTEAFF. The chain is built from TRBV11-2 and TRBJ1-1; D gene ambiguous. The CDR3 loop spans 14 amino acids. The germline V and J ends were trimmed by 5 bases and 2 bases, with 12 bases remaining between them. Germline V lookup: CDR1 SGHAT, CDR2 FQNNGV.

This clone was picked up a small number of times. The chain links TRBV5-1 to TRBJ1-2, with TRBD1 as a possible D gene (6 bases). The CDR3 is 13 amino acids. Trimming removed 2 bases from V and 3 bases from J, with 8 bases in between. The germline V gene encodes CDR1 SGHRS and CDR2 YFSETQ. As DNA, the CDR3 is TGCGCCAGCAGCTTACCAGGGGACTATGGCTACACCTTC. It encodes CASSLPGDYGYTF.

The gene calls are TRBV4-1 and TRBJ2-2, with D unresolved. Between the trimmed V and J ends, which lost 2 bases and 2 bases, there was a span of 6 bases. The CDR3 is made up of 14 amino acids. The germline V gene encodes CDR1 MGHRA and CDR2 YSYEKL. The CDR3 DNA reads as TGCGCCAGCAGCCAACCACTTAACACCGGGGAGCTGTTTTTT. It translates to CASSQPLNTGELFF.

The J gene is TRBJ2-7, the V gene TRBV5-1; maybe TRBD1 (6 bases). The CDR3 runs 14 residues. The V gene lost 0 bases and the J gene lost 4 bases, with 11 bases spanning the gap. The germline CDR1 and CDR2 sequences are SGHRS and YFSETQ. CDR3 sequence reads: CASSLDRAGYEQYF. In DNA, the CDR3 is TGCGCCAGCAGCTTGGACAGGGCCGGGTACGAGCAGTACTTC.

The chain joins TRBV14 to TRBJ1-3; D possibly corresponds to TRBD1 (5 bases). Trimming removed 6 bases from V and 4 bases from J, with 13 bases in between. Germline CDR1 reads SGHDN; CDR2 reads FVKESK. The CDR3 length is 14 residues. The CDR3, as DNA: TGTGCCAGCAGTCCGTCGGGACTCGGAAACACCATATATTTT. It translates to CASSPSGLGNTIYF.

In this sample, this clone turned up many times. The chain joins TRBV30 to TRBJ2-5; D is perhaps TRBD1 (5 bases). Germline CDR1 and CDR2: GTSNPN and SVGIG (reference sequence). The CDR3 loop spans 13 amino acids. Trimming left V 1 base short and J 3 bases short, with 9 bases between. As DNA, the CDR3 is TGTGCCTGGAGTGCGGACACCAAAGAGACCCAGTACTTC. Residues: CAWSADTKETQYF.

A few counts support this clone. The DNA of the CDR3 is TGTGCCAGCAGTGAAATCCGGGTACAAGAGACCCAGTACTTC. This sequence encodes CASSEIRVQETQYF. The J gene is TRBJ2-5, the V gene TRBV25-1; no definite D call. Germline CDR1 and CDR2: MGHDK and SYGVNS. The CDR3 consists of 14 residues. Trimming cost V 2 bases and J 2 bases, with 9 bases left between them.

This chain uses TRBV30 with TRBJ2-5; TRBD2 aligns across 8 bases. Losses at the gene ends were 0 bases for V and 2 bases for J; bases not matched to a gene: 14. This CDR3 is 18 amino acids long. In germline, CDR1 is GTSNPN, CDR2 SVGIG (reference sequence). DNA for the CDR3: TGTGCCTGGAGTGTATCCCTACTCGGGGGGGCTCCTCAAGAGACCCAGTACTTC. As protein: CAWSVSLLGGAPQETQYF.

V gene TRBV6-5 combines with J gene TRBJ2-1, with 8 bases aligning to TRBD1. The trim removed 6 bases at V and 9 bases at J, leaving 7 bases unmatched. The germline gives CDR1 MNHEY, CDR2 SVGAGI. This CDR3 is 13 amino acids long. As DNA, the CDR3 is TGTGCCAGCAGCCCCGGGACAGGCGGTGAGCAGTTCTTC. This encodes CASSPGTGGEQFF.

The chain joins TRBV30 to TRBJ1-3, with TRBD1 identical over 8 bases. Germline loops: CDR1 GTSNPN, CDR2 SVGIG (reference sequence). The V segment lost 6 bases and the J segment 3 bases; nucleotides outside the gene matches: 4. CDR3 length: 13 amino acids. Written as DNA, the CDR3 is TGTGCCTGCCAGGGGGCGAGTGGAAACACCATATATTTT. Translating gives CACQGASGNTIYF.